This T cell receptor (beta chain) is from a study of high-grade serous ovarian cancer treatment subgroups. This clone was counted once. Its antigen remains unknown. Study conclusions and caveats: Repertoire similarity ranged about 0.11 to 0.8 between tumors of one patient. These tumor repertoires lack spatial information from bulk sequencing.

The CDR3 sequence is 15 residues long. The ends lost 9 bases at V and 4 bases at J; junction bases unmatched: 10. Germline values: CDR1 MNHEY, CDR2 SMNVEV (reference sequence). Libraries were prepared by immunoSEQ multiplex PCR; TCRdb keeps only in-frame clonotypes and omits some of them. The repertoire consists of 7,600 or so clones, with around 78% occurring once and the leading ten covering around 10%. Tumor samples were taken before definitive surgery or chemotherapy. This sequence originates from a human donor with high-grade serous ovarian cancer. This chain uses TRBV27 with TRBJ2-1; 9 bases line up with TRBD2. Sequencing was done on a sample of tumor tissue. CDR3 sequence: CASSSGTSQYNEQFF. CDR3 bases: TGTGCCAGTTCCTCCGGGACTAGCCAGTACAATGAGCAGTTCTTC.